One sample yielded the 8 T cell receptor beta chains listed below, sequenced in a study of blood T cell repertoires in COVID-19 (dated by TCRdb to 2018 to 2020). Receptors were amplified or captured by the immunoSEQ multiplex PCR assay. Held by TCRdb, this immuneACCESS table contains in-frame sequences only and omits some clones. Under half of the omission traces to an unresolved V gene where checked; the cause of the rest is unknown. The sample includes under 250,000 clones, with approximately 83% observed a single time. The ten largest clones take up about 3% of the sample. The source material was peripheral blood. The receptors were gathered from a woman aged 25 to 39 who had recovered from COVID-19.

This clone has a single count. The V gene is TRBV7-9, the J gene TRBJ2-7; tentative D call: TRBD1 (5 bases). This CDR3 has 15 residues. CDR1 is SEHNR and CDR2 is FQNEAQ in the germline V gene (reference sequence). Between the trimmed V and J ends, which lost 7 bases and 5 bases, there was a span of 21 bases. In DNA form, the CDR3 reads TGTGCCAGCACCATAGGCCAAGGGGTCTCTGACGAGCAGTACTTC. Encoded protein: CASTIGQGVSDEQYF. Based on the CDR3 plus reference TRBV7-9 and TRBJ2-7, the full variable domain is DTGVSQNPRHKITKRGQNVTFRCDPISEHNRLYWYRQTLGQGPEFLTYFQNEAQLEKSRLLSDRFSAERPKGSFSTLEIQRTEQGDSAMYLCASTIGQGVSDEQYFGPGTRLTVT.

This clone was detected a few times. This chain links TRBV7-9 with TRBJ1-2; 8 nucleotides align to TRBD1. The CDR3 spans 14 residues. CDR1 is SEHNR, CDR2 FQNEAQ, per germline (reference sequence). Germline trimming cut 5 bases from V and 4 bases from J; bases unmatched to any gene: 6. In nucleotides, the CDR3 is TGTGCCAGCAGCACAGGACAGGGAACCTATGGCTACACCTTC. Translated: CASSTGQGTYGYTF.

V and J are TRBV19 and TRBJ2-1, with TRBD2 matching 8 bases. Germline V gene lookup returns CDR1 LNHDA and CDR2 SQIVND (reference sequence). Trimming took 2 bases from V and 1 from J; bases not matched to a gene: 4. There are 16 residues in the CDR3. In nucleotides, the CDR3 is TGTGCCAGTAGTATATTGCTAGCGGGTTCCTACAATGAGCAGTTCTTC. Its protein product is CASSILLAGSYNEQFF.

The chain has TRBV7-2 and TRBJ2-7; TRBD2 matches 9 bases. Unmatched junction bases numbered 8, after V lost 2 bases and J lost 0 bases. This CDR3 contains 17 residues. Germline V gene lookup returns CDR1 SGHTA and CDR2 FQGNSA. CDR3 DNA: TGTGCCAGCAGCTTACCAAGGCGGGAGGGCGGCTCCTACGAGCAGTACTTC. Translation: CASSLPRREGGSYEQYF.

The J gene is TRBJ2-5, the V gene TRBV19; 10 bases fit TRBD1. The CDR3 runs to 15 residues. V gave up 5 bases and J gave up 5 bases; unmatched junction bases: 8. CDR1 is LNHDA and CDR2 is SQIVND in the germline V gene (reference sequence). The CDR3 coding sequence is TGTGCCAGTAGTTCGCGACAGGGGGCCCGGGAGACCCAGTACTTC. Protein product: CASSSRQGARETQYF.

The CDR3 sequence is CASSLLAGDRYEQYF. The CDR3 DNA sequence: TGTGCCAGCAGCCTCCTAGCGGGAGATCGGTACGAGCAGTACTTC. The chain employs TRBV28 and TRBJ2-7, with 10 bases lining up with TRBD2. Germline V gene lookup returns CDR1 MDHEN and CDR2 SYDVKM. CDR3 length: 15 amino acids. The V segment lost 6 bases and the J segment 4 bases; nucleotides outside the gene matches: 9.

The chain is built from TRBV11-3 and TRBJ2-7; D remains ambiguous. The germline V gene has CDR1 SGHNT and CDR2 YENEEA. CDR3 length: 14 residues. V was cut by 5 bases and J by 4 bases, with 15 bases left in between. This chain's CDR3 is CASSPPRLPYEQYF. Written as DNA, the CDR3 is TGTGCCAGCAGCCCCCCGCGCCTTCCGTACGAGCAGTACTTC. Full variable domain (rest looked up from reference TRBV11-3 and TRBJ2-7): EAGVVQSPRYKIIEKKQPVAFWCNPISGHNTLYWYLQNLGQGPELLIRYENEEAVDDSQLPKDRFSAERLKGVDSTLKIQPAELGDSAVYLCASSPPRLPYEQYFGPGTRLTVT.

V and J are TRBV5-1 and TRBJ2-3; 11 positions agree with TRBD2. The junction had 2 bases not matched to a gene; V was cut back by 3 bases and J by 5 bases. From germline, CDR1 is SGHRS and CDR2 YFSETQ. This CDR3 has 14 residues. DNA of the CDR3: TGCGCCAGCAGCTCCGGGACTAGCGGAGATACGCAGTATTTT. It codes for CASSSGTSGDTQYF.